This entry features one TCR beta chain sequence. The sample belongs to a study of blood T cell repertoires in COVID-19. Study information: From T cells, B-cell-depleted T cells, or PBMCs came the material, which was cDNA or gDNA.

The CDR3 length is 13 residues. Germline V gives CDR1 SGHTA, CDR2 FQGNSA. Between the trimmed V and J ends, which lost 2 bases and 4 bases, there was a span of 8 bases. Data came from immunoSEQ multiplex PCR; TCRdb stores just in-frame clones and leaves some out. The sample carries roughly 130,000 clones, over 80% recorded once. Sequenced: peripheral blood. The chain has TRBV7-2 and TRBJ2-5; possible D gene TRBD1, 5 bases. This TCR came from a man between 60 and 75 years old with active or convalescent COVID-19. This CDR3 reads CASSLSRAETQYF. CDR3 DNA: TGTGCCAGCAGCTTATCCAGGGCAGAGACCCAGTACTTC.